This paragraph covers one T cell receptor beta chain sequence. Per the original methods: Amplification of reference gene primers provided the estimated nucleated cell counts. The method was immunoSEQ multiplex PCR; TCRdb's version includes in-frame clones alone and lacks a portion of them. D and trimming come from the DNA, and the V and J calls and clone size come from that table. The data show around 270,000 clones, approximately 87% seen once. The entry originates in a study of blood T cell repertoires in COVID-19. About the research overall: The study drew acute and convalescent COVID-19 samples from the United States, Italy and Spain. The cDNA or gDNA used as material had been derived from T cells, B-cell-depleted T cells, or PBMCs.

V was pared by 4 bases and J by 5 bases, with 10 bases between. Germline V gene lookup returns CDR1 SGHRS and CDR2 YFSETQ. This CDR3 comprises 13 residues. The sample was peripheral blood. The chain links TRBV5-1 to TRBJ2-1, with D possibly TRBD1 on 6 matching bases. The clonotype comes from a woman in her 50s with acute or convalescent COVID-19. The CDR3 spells CASSDGQNNEQFF. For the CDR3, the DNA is TGCGCCAGCAGCGACGGACAGAACAATGAGCAGTTCTTC.